This TCR beta chain was recorded in a study of beta chain features in type 1 diabetes. Study overall: The number of sorted cells examined across all samples was roughly 100,000,000.

In all sorted populations, purity surpassed 95%. Expressed TCRB transcripts were sequenced after all isolated RNA was converted to cDNA. Profiling relied on immunoSEQ multiplex PCR, and the TCRdb table lists in-frame clones only, not all of them. The data hold some 330,000 clones, with 9.5% to 11% observed a single time. The V and J ends lost 2 bases and 10 bases respectively, with 15 bases between them. Germline values: CDR1 MDHEN, CDR2 SYDVKM. The CDR3 is 14 residues long. Sequenced material: naive CD4+ T cells from blood. The chain is built from TRBV28 and TRBJ2-1, with D possibly matching TRBD2 (6 bases). The source of this sequence is a woman aged 25 to 45 in good health. CDR3 amino acids: CASSLPIADAEQFF. The DNA of the CDR3 is TGTGCCAGCAGTTTACCCATAGCGGACGCCGAGCAGTTCTTC.